A single sample is the source of the 16 T cell receptor beta chains below, sequenced in a study of cytomegalovirus exposure and HLA in healthy donors. The PCR was carried out with 60 Vbeta primers and 13 Jbeta primers. Clones were read by immunoSEQ multiplex PCR, and TCRdb kept only the in-frame ones, dropping some. The profile shows 100,000 to 150,000 clones, 80% of them singletons. Sequences were obtained from PBMCs. The receptors were sampled from a female donor in good health and CMV-seronegative.

This chain uses TRBV7-2 with TRBJ1-1, with D perhaps matching TRBD1 (5 bases). Deletions cut 1 base from V and 3 bases from J, with 12 bases between. The CDR3 totals 15 residues. The V gene's germline CDR1 is SGHTA and CDR2 FQGNSA. DNA of the CDR3: TGTGCCAGCAGCTTAGTCCTCCAGGGTGACACTGAAGCTTTCTTT. This encodes CASSLVLQGDTEAFF.

The rearrangement links TRBV4-1 to TRBJ2-5; 7 nucleotides match TRBD2. The CDR3 totals 18 residues. CDR1 and CDR2 from the germline V gene are MGHRA and YSYEKL. Losses at the gene ends were 1 base for V and 2 bases for J; bases not matched to a gene: 13. The CDR3 reads CASSQAPFGAGEQETQYF. In DNA form, the CDR3 reads TGCGCCAGCAGCCAAGCCCCCTTCGGCGCGGGAGAACAAGAGACCCAGTACTTC.

The rearrangement uses TRBV6-1 and TRBJ1-1; tentatively, D is TRBD1 (6 bases). V was pared by 5 bases and J by 8 bases, with 15 bases between. The V gene's germline CDR1 is MNHNS and CDR2 SASEGT. The CDR3 runs 13 residues. The CDR3 reads CASSSRDKKEAFF. Written as DNA, the CDR3 is TGTGCCAGCAGTAGCCGGGACAAAAAGGAAGCTTTCTTT.

CDR3 in amino acids: CASSSRSGNTIYF. CDR3 sequence (DNA): TGTGCCAGCAGTTCGCGCTCTGGAAACACCATATATTTT. V is TRBV28 and J is TRBJ1-3; D is unclear. CDR1 is MDHEN and CDR2 is SYDVKM in the germline V gene. This CDR3 contains 13 residues. The ends were cut back, 4 bases at V and 0 bases at J, with 4 bases in the middle.

The chain recombines TRBV29-1 with TRBJ2-3, with D possibly being TRBD1 (6 bases). V shed 6 bases and J shed 0 bases, with 16 bases lying between them. The CDR3 contains 15 residues. Germline values: CDR1 SQVTM, CDR2 ANQGSEA. The CDR3: CSVDRPGRSTDTQYF. In nucleotides, the CDR3 is TGCAGCGTCGACAGGCCGGGACGGAGCACAGATACGCAGTATTTT.

This rearrangement joins TRBV5-1 to TRBJ2-7, with D perhaps matching TRBD2 (6 bases). The CDR3 runs to 15 residues. The V gene lost 0 bases and the J gene lost 4 bases, with 14 bases spanning the gap. Germline V CDR1 and CDR2: SGHRS, YFSETQ. The chain's CDR3 is CASSLGGTPLYEQYF. In DNA, the CDR3 is TGCGCCAGCAGCTTGGGCGGGACTCCGTTATACGAGCAGTACTTC.

V is TRBV7-9 and J is TRBJ1-6, with 7 bases lining up with TRBD1. With 4 bases clipped from V and 1 base from J, the junction kept 7 bases outside the gene matches. The CDR3 sequence is 17 residues long. Germline values: CDR1 SEHNR, CDR2 FQNEAQ (reference sequence). The CDR3 sequence: CASSSNRGESYNSPLHF. The CDR3 DNA reads TGTGCCAGCAGCTCTAACAGGGGAGAATCCTATAATTCACCCCTCCACTTT.

The chain has TRBV7-9 and TRBJ2-5; TRBD1 matches at 8 bases. J gave up 7 bases and V 5 bases, and 6 bases lay outside the gene matches. Germline CDR1 and CDR2: SEHNR and FQNEAQ (reference sequence). The CDR3 is made up of 13 amino acids. The CDR3 DNA reads as TGTGCCAGCAGCAAAGGACAGGGAGGGACCCAGTACTTC. Translated: CASSKGQGGTQYF. The entire variable domain, with the rest obtained from reference TRBV7-9 and TRBJ2-5, is as follows: DTGVSQNPRHKITKRGQNVTFRCDPISEHNRLYWYRQTLGQGPEFLTYFQNEAQLEKSRLLSDRFSAERPKGSFSTLEIQRTEQGDSAMYLCASSKGQGGTQYFGPGTRLLVL.

Comment on this clone: The sample carries other DNA sequences with the same CDR3. The V and J genes are TRBV7-8 and TRBJ1-4; TRBD1 aligns across 9 bases. From germline, CDR1 is SGHVS and CDR2 FQNEAQ. The CDR3 contains 15 residues. Losses at the gene ends were 4 bases for V and 7 bases for J; bases not matched to a gene: 7. CDR3 nucleotide sequence: TGTGCCAGCAGCTACCGGGACAGGGTTATTGAAAAACTGTTTTTT. The encoded protein is CASSYRDRVIEKLFF.

The chain is built from TRBV29-1 and TRBJ1-3; the D gene is possibly TRBD1 (6 bases). The CDR3 contains 14 residues. Trimming took off 3 bases at V and 1 base at J, with 10 bases between the two ends. Germline V gene data show CDR1 as SQVTM and CDR2 as ANQGSEA. CDR3: CSVDRGASGNTIYF. CDR3 DNA: TGCAGCGTTGATCGGGGGGCGTCTGGAAACACCATATATTTT. Based on the CDR3 plus reference TRBV29-1 and TRBJ1-3, the full variable domain is SAVISQKPSRDICQRGTSLTIQCQVDSQVTMMFWYRQQPGQSLTLIATANQGSEATYESGFVIDKFPISRPNLTFSTLTVSNMSPEDSSIYLCSVDRGASGNTIYFGEGSWLTVV.

V gene TRBV4-1 combines with J gene TRBJ2-7; a possible D gene is TRBD1 (6 bases). The CDR3 is 17 residues long. V lost 0 bases, J lost 2 bases, and 17 bases lay in between. The germline V gene has CDR1 MGHRA and CDR2 YSYEKL. The DNA of the CDR3 is TGCGCCAGCAGCCAAGATGGGACAAATTTAGGCCCCTACGAGCAGTACTTC. It translates to CASSQDGTNLGPYEQYF.

This clone was counted a single time. J is TRBJ1-3 and V is TRBV5-1, with D possibly matching TRBD1 (5 bases). The CDR3 has 18 amino acids. Germline loops: CDR1 SGHRS, CDR2 YFSETQ. Trimming took 4 bases from V and 2 from J, leaving 22 bases between them. In DNA, the CDR3 is TGCGCCAGCAGCACGGGGGACGGAGGGATTGGAGCTGGAAACACCATATATTTT. Residues: CASSTGDGGIGAGNTIYF.

The DNA of the CDR3 is TGTGCCAGCAGCTCGCAGGGGCGCGCAGTGACCCAGTACTTC. Translation: CASSSQGRAVTQYF. The gene calls are TRBV7-8 and TRBJ2-5, with D perhaps TRBD1 (6 bases). Looked up from germline, CDR1 is SGHVS and CDR2 is FQNEAQ. The V and J ends lost 4 bases and 7 bases respectively, with 16 bases between them. CDR3 length equals 14 residues.

CDR3 bases: TGTGCCAGCAGCTTGGGTGGGACAGTACCCTACGAGCAGTACTTC. It codes for CASSLGGTVPYEQYF. This rearrangement joins TRBV5-6 to TRBJ2-7, with TRBD1 matching 7 bases. Germline V gene sequence: CDR1 SGHDT, CDR2 YYEEEE. The J segment lost 2 bases and the V segment lost 0 bases, leaving 5 bases of the junction unmatched. CDR3 length: 15 amino acids.

This clone was found a few times. The V call is TRBV6-1, the J call TRBJ1-5; 9 bases match TRBD1. The V gene end was trimmed by 6 bases and the J gene end by 6 bases; junction bases not matched to a gene: 3. The CDR3 runs 13 residues. Germline V CDR1 and CDR2: MNHNS, SASEGT. CDR3 residues: CASRGQGIQPQHF. The CDR3 nucleotides are TGTGCCAGCAGAGGACAGGGGATTCAGCCCCAGCATTTT.

The chain joins TRBV11-2 to TRBJ1-2; D remains ambiguous. Germline CDR1 SGHAT, CDR2 FQNNGV. The CDR3 is made up of 18 amino acids. Trimming removed 1 base at V and 3 bases at J, with 21 bases between. The CDR3 nucleotides read TGTGCCAGCAGCTTAGTCGCCAGAGGGAGGGAGGCGGACTATGGCTACACCTTC. Amino acid sequence: CASSLVARGREADYGYTF.